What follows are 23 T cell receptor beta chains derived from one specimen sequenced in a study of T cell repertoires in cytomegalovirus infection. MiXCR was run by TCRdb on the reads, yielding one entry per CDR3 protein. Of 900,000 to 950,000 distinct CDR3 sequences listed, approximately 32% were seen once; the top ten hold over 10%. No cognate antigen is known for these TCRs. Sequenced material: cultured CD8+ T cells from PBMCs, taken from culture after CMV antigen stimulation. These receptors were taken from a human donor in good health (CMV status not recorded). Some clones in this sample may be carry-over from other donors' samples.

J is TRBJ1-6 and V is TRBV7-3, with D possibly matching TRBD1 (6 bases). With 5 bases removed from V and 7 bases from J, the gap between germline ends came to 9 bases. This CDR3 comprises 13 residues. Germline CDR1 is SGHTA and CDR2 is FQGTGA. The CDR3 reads CASSATGNSPLHF. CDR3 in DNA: TGTGCCAGCAGCGCTACAGGGAATTCACCCCTCCACTTT.

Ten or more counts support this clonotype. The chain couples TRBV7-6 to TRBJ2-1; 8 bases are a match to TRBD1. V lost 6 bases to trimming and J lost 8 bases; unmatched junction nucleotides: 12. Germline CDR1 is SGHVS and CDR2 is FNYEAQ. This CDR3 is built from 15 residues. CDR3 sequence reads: CASSRGDRIVDEQFF. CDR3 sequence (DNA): TGTGCCAGCAGTAGGGGGGACAGGATCGTCGATGAGCAGTTCTTC.

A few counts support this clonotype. CDR3 protein: CASRWDRASYEQYV. The CDR3 bases are TGTGCCAGCAGATGGGACAGGGCCTCCTACGAGCAGTACGTC. This chain uses TRBV6-2 or TRBV6-3 with TRBJ2-7, with 9 bases aligning to TRBD1. Germline trimming cut 6 bases from V and 0 bases from J; bases unmatched to any gene: 3. CDR1 is MNHEY and CDR2 is SVGEGT in the germline V gene. The CDR3 spans 14 residues.

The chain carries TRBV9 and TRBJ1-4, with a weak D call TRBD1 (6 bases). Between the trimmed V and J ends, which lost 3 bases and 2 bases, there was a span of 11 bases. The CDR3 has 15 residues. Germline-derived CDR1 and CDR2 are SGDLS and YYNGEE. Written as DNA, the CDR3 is TGTGCCAGCAGCGCCGGACAGTCGACTAATGAAAAACTGTTTTTT. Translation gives CASSAGQSTNEKLFF.

The CDR3 spells CATQKGGVNTEAFF. CDR3 bases: TGTGCAACGCAAAAGGGGGGCGTGAACACTGAAGCTTTCTTT. The chain employs TRBV10-3 and TRBJ1-1, with D possibly matching TRBD1 (6 bases). The CDR3 extends over 14 amino acids. Germline CDR1 reads ENHRY; CDR2 reads SYGVKD.

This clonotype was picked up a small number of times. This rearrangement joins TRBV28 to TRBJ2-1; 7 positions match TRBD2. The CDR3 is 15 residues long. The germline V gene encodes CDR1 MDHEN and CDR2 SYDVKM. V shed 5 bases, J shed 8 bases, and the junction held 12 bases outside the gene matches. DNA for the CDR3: TGTGCCAGCAGTCTCTCTAGCGGAGCTTTGGATGAGCAGTTCTTC. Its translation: CASSLSSGALDEQFF.

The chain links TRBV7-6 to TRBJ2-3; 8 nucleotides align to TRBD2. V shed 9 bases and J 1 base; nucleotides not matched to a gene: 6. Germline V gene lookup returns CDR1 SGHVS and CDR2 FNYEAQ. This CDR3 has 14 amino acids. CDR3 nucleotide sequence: TGTGCCAGGGGAGGGACTAGTCGCACAGATACGCAGTATTTT. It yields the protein CARGGTSRTDTQYF.

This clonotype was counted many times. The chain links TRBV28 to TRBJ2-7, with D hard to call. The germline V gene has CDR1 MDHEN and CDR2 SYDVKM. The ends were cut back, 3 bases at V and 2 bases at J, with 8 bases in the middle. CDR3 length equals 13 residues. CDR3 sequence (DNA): TGTGCCAGCAGTTTTGGCAGAACCTACGAGCAGTACGTC. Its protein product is CASSFGRTYEQYV.

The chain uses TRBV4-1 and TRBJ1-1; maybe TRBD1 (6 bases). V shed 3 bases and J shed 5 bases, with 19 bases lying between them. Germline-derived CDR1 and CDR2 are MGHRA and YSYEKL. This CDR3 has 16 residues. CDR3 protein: CASSQPFSGVSTEAFF. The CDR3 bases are TGCGCCAGCAGCCAGCCATTCTCAGGGGTTTCGACTGAAGCTTTCTTT.

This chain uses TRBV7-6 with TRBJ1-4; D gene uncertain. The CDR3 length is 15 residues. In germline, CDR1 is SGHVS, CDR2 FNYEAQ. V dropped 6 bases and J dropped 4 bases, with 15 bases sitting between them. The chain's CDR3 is CASSRPAIDNEKLFF. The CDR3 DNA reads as TGTGCCAGCAGTCGGCCCGCCATAGATAATGAAAAACTGTTTTTT.

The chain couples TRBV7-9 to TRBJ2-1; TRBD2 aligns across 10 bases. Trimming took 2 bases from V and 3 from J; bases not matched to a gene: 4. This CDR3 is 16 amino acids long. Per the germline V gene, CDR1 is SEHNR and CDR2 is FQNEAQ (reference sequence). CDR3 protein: CASSLLAGGIYNEQFF. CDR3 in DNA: TGTGCCAGCAGCTTATTAGCGGGGGGTATCTACAATGAGCAGTTCTTC.

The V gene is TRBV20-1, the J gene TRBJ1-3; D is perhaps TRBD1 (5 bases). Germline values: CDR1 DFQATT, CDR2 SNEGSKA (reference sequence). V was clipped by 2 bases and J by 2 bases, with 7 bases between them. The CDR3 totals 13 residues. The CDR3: CSARPRAGNTIYF. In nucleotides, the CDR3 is TGCAGTGCTAGACCCAGGGCTGGAAACACCATATATTTT.

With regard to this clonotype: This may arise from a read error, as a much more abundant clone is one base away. CDR3 amino acids: CASSPIPGQGLTGELFF. Written as DNA, the CDR3 is TGTGCCAGCAGTCCCATCCCGGGACAGGGTTTGACCGGGGAGCTGTTTTTT. The chain recombines TRBV7-2 with TRBJ2-2; 9 nucleotides agree with TRBD1. The CDR3 spans 17 residues. Germline V gives CDR1 SGHTA, CDR2 FQGNSA. J lost 5 bases, V lost 6 bases, and 13 bases had no gene match. Full variable domain (rest looked up from reference TRBV7-2 and TRBJ2-2): GAGVSQSPSNKVTEKGKDVELRCDPISGHTALYWYRQSLGQGLEFLIYFQGNSAPDKSGLPSDRFSAERTGGSVSTLTIQRTQQEDSAVYLCASSPIPGQGLTGELFFGEGSRLTVL.

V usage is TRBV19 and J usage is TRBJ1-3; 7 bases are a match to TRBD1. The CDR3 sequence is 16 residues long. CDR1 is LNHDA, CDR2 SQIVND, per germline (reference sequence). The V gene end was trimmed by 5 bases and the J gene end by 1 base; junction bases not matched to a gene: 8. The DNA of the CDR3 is TGTGCCAGTAGTGGCGGGGACAGTAGATCTGGAAACACCATATATTTT. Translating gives CASSGGDSRSGNTIYF.

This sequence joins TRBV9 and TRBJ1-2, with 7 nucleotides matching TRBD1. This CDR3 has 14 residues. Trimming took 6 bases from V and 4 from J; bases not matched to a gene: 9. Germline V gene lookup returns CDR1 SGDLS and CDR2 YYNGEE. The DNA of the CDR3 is TGTGCCAGCATCACATGGGACAGCCCCTATGGCTACACCTTC. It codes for CASITWDSPYGYTF. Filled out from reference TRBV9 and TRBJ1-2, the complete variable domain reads DSGVTQTPKHLITATGQRVTLRCSPRSGDLSVYWYQQSLDQGLQFLIQYYNGEERAKGNILERFSAQQFPDLHSELNLSSLELGDSALYFCASITWDSPYGYTFGSGTRLTVV.

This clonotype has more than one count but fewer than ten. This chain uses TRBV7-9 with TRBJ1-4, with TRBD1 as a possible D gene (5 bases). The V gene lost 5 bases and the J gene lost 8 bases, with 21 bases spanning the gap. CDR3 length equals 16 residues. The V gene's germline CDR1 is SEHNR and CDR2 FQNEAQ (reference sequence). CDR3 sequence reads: CASSHRRAGLGEKLFF. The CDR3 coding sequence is TGTGCCAGCAGCCACCGGAGGGCAGGGCTAGGGGAAAAACTGTTTTTT.

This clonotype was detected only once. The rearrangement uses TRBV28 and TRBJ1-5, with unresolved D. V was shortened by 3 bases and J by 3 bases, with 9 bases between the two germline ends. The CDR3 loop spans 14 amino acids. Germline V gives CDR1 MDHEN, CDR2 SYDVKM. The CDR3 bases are TGTGCCAGCAGTTTCCAAGTCAACAATCAGCCCCAGCATTTT. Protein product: CASSFQVNNQPQHF.

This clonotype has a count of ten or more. Written as DNA, the CDR3 is TGTGCCAGCAGCCCAATCGGGGCAGATACGCAGTATTTT. As protein: CASSPIGADTQYF. The chain uses TRBV7-9 and TRBJ2-3, with D possibly being TRBD2 (5 bases). CDR3 length: 13 residues. Germline V gene sequence: CDR1 SEHNR, CDR2 FQNEAQ (reference sequence). The V gene lost 5 bases and the J gene lost 4 bases, with 10 bases spanning the gap. The full variable domain, rest sourced from reference TRBV7-9 and TRBJ2-3, is DTGVSQNPRHKITKRGQNVTFRCDPISEHNRLYWYRQTLGQGPEFLTYFQNEAQLEKSRLLSDRFSAERPKGSFSTLEIQRTEQGDSAMYLCASSPIGADTQYFGPGTRLTVL.

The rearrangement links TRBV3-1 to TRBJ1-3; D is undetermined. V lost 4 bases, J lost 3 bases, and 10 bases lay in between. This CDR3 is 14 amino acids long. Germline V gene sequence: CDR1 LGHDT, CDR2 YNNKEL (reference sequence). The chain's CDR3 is CASSPYYGGNTIYF. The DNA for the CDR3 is TGTGCCAGCAGCCCCTATTACGGTGGAAACACCATATATTTT.

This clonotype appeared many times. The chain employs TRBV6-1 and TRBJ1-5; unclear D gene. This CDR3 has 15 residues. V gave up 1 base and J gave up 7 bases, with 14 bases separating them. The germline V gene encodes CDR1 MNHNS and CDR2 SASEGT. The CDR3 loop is CASSEVSGPGQPQHF. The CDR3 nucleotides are TGTGCCAGCAGTGAAGTATCGGGTCCAGGACAGCCCCAGCATTTT.

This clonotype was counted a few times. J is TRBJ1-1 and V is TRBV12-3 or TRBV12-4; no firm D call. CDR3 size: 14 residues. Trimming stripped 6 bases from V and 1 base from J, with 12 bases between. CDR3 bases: TGTGCCAGCAGCCAGGACGGGAGGAACACTGAAGCTTTCTTT. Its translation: CASSQDGRNTEAFF.

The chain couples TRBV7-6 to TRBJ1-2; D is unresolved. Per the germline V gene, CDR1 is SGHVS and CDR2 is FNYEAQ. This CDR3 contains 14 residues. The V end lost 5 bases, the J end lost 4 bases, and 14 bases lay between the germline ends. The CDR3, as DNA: TGTGCCAGCAGCCCAGTGGCGGCTTCCTATGGCTACACCTTC. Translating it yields CASSPVAASYGYTF.

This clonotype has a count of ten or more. The CDR3 here is CASFSPGTGIIQAEFF. DNA for the CDR3: TGTGCCAGCTTTTCCCCGGGGACAGGGATCATCCAGGCTGAGTTCTTC. V and J are TRBV6-2 or TRBV6-3 and TRBJ2-1, with TRBD1 matching 9 bases. The CDR3 runs to 16 residues. Per germline, CDR1 MNHEY and CDR2 SVGEGT. V was clipped by 8 bases and J by 14 bases; unmatched bases: 22.